The following is a T cell receptor beta chain sequence with its context. TCRdb's table, derived via immunoSEQ multiplex PCR, lists solely in-frame clones and lacks some. The data show tens of thousands of clones, with around 89% seen just once and about 23% held by the top ten. This specimen comes from a study of OX40 agonist ivuxolimab in advanced cancers. The V segment lost 6 bases and the J segment 7 bases; nucleotides outside the gene matches: 7. The germline V gene has CDR1 MNHEY and CDR2 SMNVEV (reference sequence). There are 14 residues in the CDR3. Systemic immunosuppression or autoimmune disease history was grounds to exclude patients.

This receptor was obtained from an adult with an advanced solid tumor such as melanoma, head and neck, liver or kidney cancer. The sequencing here drew on CD4+ or CD8+ T cells sorted from blood, taken in a trial of the OX40 agonist ivuxolimab. The V and J genes are TRBV27 and TRBJ2-1; TRBD2 aligns across 9 bases. The CDR3 DNA follows: TGTGCCAGCAGGACTAGCGGAGGGTGGAATGAGCAGTTCTTC. This encodes CASRTSGGWNEQFF.